The 31 T cell receptor beta chains listed next were all sequenced from one sample in a study of cytomegalovirus exposure and HLA in healthy donors. The PCR contained 60 Vbeta and 13 Jbeta primers. This table comes from immunoSEQ multiplex PCR, and its TCRdb copy is limited to in-frame clones, with some not included. The table includes about 110,000 clones, 70% to 85% detected once. The sample consisted of PBMCs. Receptor source: a man aged 55-75 years in good health and CMV-seronegative.

This chain links TRBV28 with TRBJ1-2, with D possibly TRBD1 on 6 matching bases. Germline-derived CDR1 and CDR2 are MDHEN and SYDVKM. Trimming cost V 10 bases and J 3 bases, with 15 bases left between them. The CDR3 consists of 13 residues. In nucleotides, the CDR3 is TGTGCCACCAAACGGACAGCTGACTATGGCTACACCTTC. This encodes CATKRTADYGYTF.

The rearrangement links TRBV7-6 to TRBJ1-4; 9 nucleotides match TRBD1. There are 15 residues in the CDR3. V lost 0 bases to trimming and J lost 7 bases; unmatched junction nucleotides: 3. The germline gives CDR1 SGHVS, CDR2 FNYEAQ. For the CDR3, the DNA is TGTGCCAGCAGCTTAGCGTCGACAGGGGGTGAAAAACTGTTTTTT. Translating it yields CASSLASTGGEKLFF. Full variable domain (rest looked up from reference TRBV7-6 and TRBJ1-4): GAGVSQSPRYKVTKRGQDVALRCDPISGHVSLYWYRQALGQGPEFLTYFNYEAQQDKSGLPNDRFSAERPEGSISTLTIQRTEQRDSAMYRCASSLASTGGEKLFFGSGTQLSVL.

This sequence joins TRBV25-1 and TRBJ1-1, with D maybe TRBD1 (5 bases). Germline V CDR1 and CDR2: MGHDK, SYGVNS. V was shortened by 2 bases and J by 1 base, with 11 bases between the two germline ends. This CDR3 comprises 15 residues. The CDR3 coding sequence is TGTGCCAGCAGTGAAGTGGGGCAGGGGAACACTGAAGCTTTCTTT. This gives the protein CASSEVGQGNTEAFF.

The chain recombines TRBV5-4 with TRBJ2-5; 9 bases are a match to TRBD2. V shed 4 bases and J 5 bases; nucleotides not matched to a gene: 9. This CDR3 has 15 residues. Germline V gives CDR1 SGHNT, CDR2 YYREEE (reference sequence). This CDR3 is CASSPRAGGEETQYF. CDR3 nucleotides: TGTGCCAGCAGCCCAAGAGCGGGGGGTGAGGAGACCCAGTACTTC.

The table lists this clone with a few counts. V is TRBV20-1 and J is TRBJ2-7; TRBD1 agrees at 8 bases. Germline CDR1 and CDR2: DFQATT and SNEGSKA (reference sequence). This CDR3 is 11 amino acids long. V trimming: 6 bases; J trimming: 4 bases; junction bases outside the gene matches: 2. CDR3 region: CSAGTGYEQYV. CDR3 DNA: TGCAGTGCCGGGACAGGTTACGAGCAGTACGTC.

This clone is categorized as medium-sized. The genes are TRBV6-4 and TRBJ2-1; a possible D gene is TRBD1 (5 bases). The CDR3 covers 13 residues. Germline lookup yields CDR1 MRHNA and CDR2 SNTAGT. The V end was cut by 0 bases, the J end by 5 bases, with 5 bases between. The CDR3 protein is CASSDSDNNEQFF. The CDR3 DNA follows: TGTGCCAGCAGTGACTCGGACAACAATGAGCAGTTCTTC.

The chain couples TRBV4-3 to TRBJ1-6; tentative D call: TRBD1 (6 bases). CDR3 length: 18 amino acids. Trimming shortened V by 3 bases and J by 11 bases, and 26 bases separated the two germline ends. Germline lookup yields CDR1 LGHNA and CDR2 YSLEER. Here the CDR3 reads CASSQLIQDSNQGPPLHF. CDR3 nucleotides: TGCGCCAGCAGCCAGTTGATTCAGGATTCTAATCAGGGGCCACCCCTCCACTTT.

With regard to this clone: Germline is not matched at one junction end, which may reflect a read error. The genes are TRBV5-4 and TRBJ1-4, with a possible D match to TRBD1 (6 bases). The germline CDR1 and CDR2 sequences are SGHNT and YYREEE (reference sequence). The CDR3 length is 14 residues. CDR3 residues: CASSSNTMPGHLGF. In nucleotides, the CDR3 is TGTGCCAGCAGCTCCAACACTATGCCGGGACATCTGGGCTTT.

The chain has TRBV4-1 and TRBJ2-3; tentative D call: TRBD1 (5 bases). Deletions cut 4 bases from V and 6 bases from J, with 14 bases between. CDR1 MGHRA and CDR2 YSYEKL come from the germline V gene. This CDR3 has 14 amino acids. DNA of the CDR3: TGCGCCAGCAGCCCAGGGAAAGCACAGGATACGCAGTATTTT. Residues: CASSPGKAQDTQYF.

A single count supports this clone. The CDR3 sequence is CASKEGRVGAEAFF. As DNA, the CDR3 is TGTGCCAGTAAGGAGGGCAGGGTAGGCGCTGAAGCTTTCTTT. V gene TRBV19 combines with J gene TRBJ1-1, with D tentatively TRBD1 (5 bases). Germline values: CDR1 LNHDA, CDR2 SQIVND (reference sequence). V was cut by 7 bases and J by 6 bases, with 18 bases left in between. The CDR3 consists of 14 residues. The full variable domain, rest sourced from reference TRBV19 and TRBJ1-1, is DGGITQSPKYLFRKEGQNVTLSCEQNLNHDAMYWYRQDPGQGLRLIYYSQIVNDFQKGDIAEGYSVSREKKESFPLTVTSAQKNPTAFYLCASKEGRVGAEAFFGQGTRLTVV.

V is TRBV6-5 and J is TRBJ1-2; TRBD1 agrees at 8 bases. V lost 2 bases to trimming and J lost 8 bases; unmatched junction nucleotides: 7. The CDR3 runs to 14 residues. The germline CDR1 and CDR2 sequences are MNHEY and SVGAGI. CDR3 DNA sequence: TGTGCCAGCAGTTACAGACAGGGGAGGGGCGGCTACACCTTC. Translation gives CASSYRQGRGGYTF.

The chain links TRBV25-1 to TRBJ1-2; D might be TRBD1 (5 bases). Germline-derived CDR1 and CDR2 are MGHDK and SYGVNS. V lost 7 bases and J lost 8, with 14 bases in between. This CDR3 spans 12 amino acids. The CDR3 sequence: CASMAGRGGYTF. The CDR3 DNA follows: TGTGCCAGCATGGCAGGGCGGGGAGGCTACACCTTC.

This rearrangement joins TRBV5-4 to TRBJ2-1, with 9 nucleotides matching TRBD2. The CDR3 runs 13 residues. Germline V gene data show CDR1 as SGHNT and CDR2 as YYREEE (reference sequence). With 3 bases clipped from V and 7 bases from J, the junction kept 2 bases outside the gene matches. The CDR3 region is CASSYAGGNEQFF. The CDR3 nucleotides read TGTGCCAGCAGCTATGCGGGAGGGAATGAGCAGTTCTTC. The full variable domain, its missing parts supplied by reference TRBV5-4 and TRBJ2-1, is ETGVTQSPTHLIKTRGQQVTLRCSSQSGHNTVSWYQQALGQGPQFIFQYYREEENGRGNFPPRFSGLQFPNYSSELNVNALELDDSALYLCASSYAGGNEQFFGPGTRLTVL.

The chain combines TRBV10-3 with TRBJ1-1; TRBD1 is a possible D gene (5 bases). The germline V gene has CDR1 ENHRY and CDR2 SYGVKD. This CDR3 spans 12 amino acids. Trimming left V 8 bases short and J 4 bases short, with 11 bases between. The CDR3 coding sequence is TGTGCCATCGCGCGGGGGGTCACTGAAGCTTTCTTT. This encodes CAIARGVTEAFF.

This rearrangement joins TRBV5-4 to TRBJ1-6; the D gene is possibly TRBD1 (5 bases). The germline V and J ends were trimmed by 4 bases and 8 bases, with 10 bases remaining between them. This CDR3 is 13 amino acids long. CDR1 is SGHNT and CDR2 is YYREEE in the germline V gene (reference sequence). The CDR3 sequence: CASSLPGDSPLHF. CDR3 coding DNA: TGTGCCAGCAGCCTCCCGGGGGATTCACCCCTCCACTTT.

The chain combines TRBV2 with TRBJ2-1; D assignment may be TRBD1 or TRBD2 (5 bases each). The CDR3 is 15 amino acids. Germline V gene data show CDR1 as SNHLY and CDR2 as FYNNEI. Trimming pared 4 bases from V and 0 bases from J, leaving 10 bases between. The CDR3 DNA sequence: TGTGCCAGCAGTGGAGCAGGGAGCTCCTACAATGAGCAGTTCTTC. It yields the protein CASSGAGSSYNEQFF.

The chain links TRBV11-3 to TRBJ1-3, with 7 bases that match TRBD1. From germline, CDR1 is SGHNT and CDR2 YENEEA. This CDR3 has 15 amino acids. V shed 5 bases, J shed 2 bases, and the junction held 6 bases outside the gene matches. The CDR3 sequence: CASSQLDRAGNTIYF. The DNA for the CDR3 is TGTGCCAGCAGCCAACTCGACAGGGCTGGAAACACCATATATTTT.

This chain joins TRBV7-7 and TRBJ2-3; 8 bases line up with TRBD1. V lost 2 bases, J lost 4 bases, and 2 bases stayed unmatched. The germline V gene has CDR1 SSHAT and CDR2 FNYEAQ (reference sequence). CDR3 size: 14 residues. Here the CDR3 reads CASSLTGGSDTQYF. The CDR3, as DNA: TGTGCCAGCAGCTTAACAGGGGGGTCAGATACGCAGTATTTT.

Of note for this clone: Additional DNA sequences in this sample encode the identical CDR3. V gene TRBV5-1 combines with J gene TRBJ2-3, with 7 bases fitting TRBD2. The J segment lost 1 base and the V segment lost 4 bases, leaving 9 bases of the junction unmatched. The CDR3 extends over 16 amino acids. In germline, CDR1 is SGHRS, CDR2 YFSETQ. The CDR3: CASSDSASGGTDTQYF. In DNA form, the CDR3 reads TGCGCCAGCAGCGATTCAGCTAGCGGAGGCACAGATACGCAGTATTTT.

The CDR3 loop is CASSLRGDIGNTIYF. The CDR3 DNA follows: TGCGCCAGCAGCTTGCGGGGGGACATTGGAAACACCATATATTTT. The chain employs TRBV5-1 and TRBJ1-3; D is perhaps TRBD1 (6 bases). This CDR3 has 15 amino acids. V dropped 1 base and J dropped 3 bases, with 11 bases sitting between them. Looked up from germline, CDR1 is SGHRS and CDR2 is YFSETQ.

The chain employs TRBV29-1 and TRBJ2-3; the match to TRBD2 covers 13 bases. Per germline, CDR1 SQVTM and CDR2 ANQGSEA. Unmatched junction bases numbered 3, after V lost 4 bases and J lost 2 bases. The CDR3 runs to 15 residues. As DNA, the CDR3 is TGCAGCGTTGTACTAGCGGGGGGGCCCACAGATACGCAGTATTTT. As protein: CSVVLAGGPTDTQYF.

This sequence joins TRBV7-2 and TRBJ1-1; D is unclear. Germline V gene lookup returns CDR1 SGHTA and CDR2 FQGNSA. The CDR3 has 14 residues. V lost 2 bases, J lost 4 bases, and 11 bases lay in between. The CDR3 coding sequence is TGTGCCAGCAGCTTACTCCAAGGGAGCACTGAAGCTTTCTTT. As protein: CASSLLQGSTEAFF.

The V and J genes are TRBV5-6 and TRBJ2-2; 7 bases line up with TRBD1. The CDR3 is 16 amino acids. The germline gives CDR1 SGHDT, CDR2 YYEEEE. J lost 4 bases, V lost 4 bases, and 10 bases had no gene match. The CDR3 spells CASSAPRQGGTGELFF. The CDR3 DNA reads TGTGCCAGCAGCGCCCCGCGACAGGGTGGCACCGGGGAGCTGTTTTTT.

The gene calls are TRBV5-1 and TRBJ2-1; possible D gene TRBD1, 6 bases. This CDR3 is built from 15 residues. In germline, CDR1 is SGHRS, CDR2 YFSETQ. Trimming shortened V by 3 bases and J by 0 bases, and 10 bases separated the two germline ends. The CDR3 here is CASSSGQSSYNEQFF. The CDR3 DNA sequence: TGCGCCAGCAGCTCTGGACAGAGCTCCTACAATGAGCAGTTCTTC.

The chain has TRBV14 and TRBJ1-3, with a weak D call TRBD1 (6 bases). From germline, CDR1 is SGHDN and CDR2 FVKESK. Trimming removed 6 bases from V and 1 base from J, with 10 bases in between. This CDR3 comprises 14 residues. The CDR3 sequence is CASSRQGSGNTIYF. The CDR3 coding sequence is TGTGCCAGCAGTCGGCAGGGGTCTGGAAACACCATATATTTT.

DNA of the CDR3: TGTGCCAGCAGCTTACTCACAGTCAACTATGGCTACACCTTC. Its protein product is CASSLLTVNYGYTF. V and J are TRBV7-2 and TRBJ1-2; D is unresolved. Germline CDR1 is SGHTA and CDR2 is FQGNSA. The CDR3 spans 14 residues. Trimming took off 2 bases at V and 2 bases at J, with 9 bases between the two ends.

The gene calls are TRBV13 and TRBJ2-7, with D possibly being TRBD2 (7 bases). V lost 3 bases and J lost 4, with 16 bases in between. The germline V gene encodes CDR1 PRHDT and CDR2 FYEKMQ (reference sequence). The CDR3 is 15 amino acids. The CDR3 loop reads CASSLWRGLLYEQYF. CDR3 bases: TGTGCCAGCAGCTTGTGGCGGGGGCTACTATACGAGCAGTACTTC.

This sequence joins TRBV9 and TRBJ2-5; the D gene is possibly TRBD1 (6 bases). CDR1 is SGDLS and CDR2 is YYNGEE in the germline V gene. The V end lost 2 bases, the J end lost 0 bases, and 14 bases lay between the germline ends. CDR3 length equals 16 residues. The DNA for the CDR3 is TGTGCCAGCAGCGTCGGACAGCTTCTTGACCAAGAGACCCAGTACTTC. Amino acids: CASSVGQLLDQETQYF.

V is TRBV19 and J is TRBJ1-5, with D possibly being TRBD1 (5 bases). Per germline, CDR1 LNHDA and CDR2 SQIVND (reference sequence). Trimming stripped 8 bases from V and 3 bases from J, with 11 bases between. The CDR3 has 13 amino acids. The CDR3 DNA reads TGTGCCAGTGGTAAACAGGTCAATCAGCCCCAGCATTTT. Protein: CASGKQVNQPQHF.

V usage is TRBV2 and J usage is TRBJ1-4, with D tentatively TRBD1 (6 bases). Trimming took 8 bases from V and 0 from J, leaving 13 bases between them. This CDR3 comprises 15 residues. Germline V gene lookup returns CDR1 SNHLY and CDR2 FYNNEI. This CDR3 is CASGGQISTNEKLFF. CDR3 nucleotide sequence: TGTGCCAGCGGAGGACAGATATCAACTAATGAAAAACTGTTTTTT. Combining the CDR3 with reference TRBV2 and TRBJ1-4 gives the whole variable domain EPEVTQTPSHQVTQMGQEVILRCVPISNHLYFYWYRQILGQKVEFLVSFYNNEISEKSEIFDDQFSVERPDGSNFTLKIRSTKLEDSAMYFCASGGQISTNEKLFFGSGTQLSVL.

This clone has a handful of counts. This CDR3 is CASSIDGGLAKNIQYF. The CDR3 coding sequence is TGTGCCAGTAGTATAGATGGAGGGCTGGCCAAAAACATTCAGTACTTC. The rearrangement joins TRBV19 to TRBJ2-4, with D tentatively TRBD2 (6 bases). The CDR3 length is 16 residues. Germline CDR1 reads LNHDA; CDR2 reads SQIVND (reference sequence). The V end lost 0 bases, the J end lost 1 base, and 10 bases lay between the germline ends.